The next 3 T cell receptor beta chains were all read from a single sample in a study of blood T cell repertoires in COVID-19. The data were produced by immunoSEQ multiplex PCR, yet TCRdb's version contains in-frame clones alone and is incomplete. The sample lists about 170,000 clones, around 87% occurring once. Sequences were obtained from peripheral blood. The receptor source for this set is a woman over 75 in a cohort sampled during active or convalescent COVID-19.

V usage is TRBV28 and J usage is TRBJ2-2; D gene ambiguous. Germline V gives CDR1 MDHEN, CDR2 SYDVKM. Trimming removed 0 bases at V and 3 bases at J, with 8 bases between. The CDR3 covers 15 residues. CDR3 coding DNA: TGTGCCAGCAGTTTATGGTCTACCTACACCGGGGAGCTGTTTTTT. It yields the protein CASSLWSTYTGELFF.

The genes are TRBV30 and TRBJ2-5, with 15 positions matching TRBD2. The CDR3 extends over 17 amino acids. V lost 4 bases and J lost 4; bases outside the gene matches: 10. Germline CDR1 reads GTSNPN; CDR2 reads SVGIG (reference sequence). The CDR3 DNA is TGTGCCTGGAATACTCGGACTAGCGGGAGGGCGGCAGAGACCCAGTACTTC. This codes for CAWNTRTSGRAAETQYF. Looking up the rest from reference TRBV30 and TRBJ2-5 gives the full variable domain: SQTIHQWPATLVQPVGSPLSLECTVEGTSNPNLYWYRQAAGRGLQLLFYSVGIGQISSEVPQNLSASRPQDRQFILSSKKLLLSDSGFYLCAWNTRTSGRAAETQYFGPGTRLLVL.

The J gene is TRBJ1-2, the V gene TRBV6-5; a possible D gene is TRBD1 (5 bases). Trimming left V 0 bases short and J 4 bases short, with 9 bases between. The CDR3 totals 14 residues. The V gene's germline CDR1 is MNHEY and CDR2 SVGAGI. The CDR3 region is CASSYSGGGYGYTF. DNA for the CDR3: TGTGCCAGCAGTTACTCCGGGGGGGGCTATGGCTACACCTTC.